The 3 T cell receptor beta chains below all came from one sample that was sequenced in a study of Ad26.COV2.S vaccination and SARS-CoV-2 variants. TCRdb's table, derived via immunoSEQ multiplex PCR, lists solely in-frame clones and lacks some. The sample has approximately 480,000 clones, roughly 85% seen once. The treatment: roughly 19 received Ad26.COV2.S at low or high dose, single or two shots; a few received placebo; per-sample allocation not given. Samples analyzed were those drawn on day 63 after the first vaccine or placebo injection. Sequenced material: peripheral blood, taken in a trial of Ad26.COV2.S vaccine versus placebo. Every receptor here comes from a person between 18 and 65 years old who received the Ad26.COV2.S COVID-19 vaccine or a placebo.

The V gene is TRBV19, the J gene TRBJ2-7; 14 bases align to TRBD2. The CDR3 covers 14 residues. The V gene's germline CDR1 is LNHDA and CDR2 SQIVND (reference sequence). V lost 4 bases, J lost 6 bases, and 2 bases stayed unmatched. CDR3 DNA sequence: TGTGCCAGTAGTACCGGGACTAGCGGGAGCGAGCAGTACTTC. It is translated as CASSTGTSGSEQYF.

This clone was seen a single time. The V call is TRBV10-3, the J call TRBJ2-3; possible D gene TRBD1, 5 bases. This CDR3 contains 15 residues. V was pared by 3 bases and J by 3 bases, with 13 bases between. From germline, CDR1 is ENHRY and CDR2 SYGVKD. The CDR3 reads CAISDSLRTTDTQYF. As DNA, the CDR3 is TGTGCCATCAGTGATTCCTTGCGGACAACAGATACGCAGTATTTT.

The V gene is TRBV7-2, the J gene TRBJ1-1; D is undetermined. V lost 2 bases and J lost 5, with 12 bases in between. The CDR3 is 14 amino acids. Germline CDR1 is SGHTA and CDR2 is FQGNSA. The CDR3 DNA reads TGTGCCAGCAGCTTAACAAGAGCCGGGACTGAAGCTTTCTTT. It codes for CASSLTRAGTEAFF.